These T cell receptor beta chains were read from a single sample in a study of blood T cell repertoires in COVID-19. Generated by immunoSEQ multiplex PCR, the TCRdb table keeps only in-frame clones and is missing some. The repertoire consists of 150,000 or so clones, with around 89% occurring once and the leading ten covering roughly 14%. Material: peripheral blood. Receptors were obtained from a woman aged 35 to 49 with acute or convalescent COVID-19. Each CDR3 is given without its conserved first and last residue. A D gene is named only where the DNA matches it firmly. Clone size is given for some rows only: seen once, a few or many times, or a class if the clone is expanded.

.,TRBJ1-4,.,TRBV6-6,ASGDRSGEKLF
.,TRBJ2-3,once,TRBV4-1,ASAPPTNTDTQY
TRBD2,TRBJ2-7,once,TRBV13,ASSRRLADYEQY
.,TRBJ1-5,.,TRBV21-1,ASSKRGGQAVNQPQH
.,TRBJ1-1,once,TRBV30,AWSQMRQMNTEAF
.,TRBJ2-2,.,TRBV28,ASSFEAGELF
.,TRBJ2-3,once,TRBV9,ASSASTDTQY
TRBD2,TRBJ2-1,.,TRBV14,ASSLGTSGANEQF
.,TRBJ2-3,.,TRBV13,ASSSRPRGGDTQY
TRBD1,TRBJ1-2,.,TRBV5-1,ASGPGQADNYGYT
.,TRBJ1-1,once,TRBV7-9,ASSLPRGHTEAF
.,TRBJ2-7,.,TRBV7-9,ASSFRQSYEQY
TRBD2,TRBJ2-7,.,TRBV11-2,ASRAVGGTRTYEQY
.,TRBJ1-4,.,TRBV19,ASSLGGKNEKLF
TRBD2,TRBJ2-1,.,TRBV19,ASSNFAGLAGYNEQF
.,TRBJ1-6,few,TRBV27,ASSISGLGNSPLH
TRBD2,TRBJ2-2,.,TRBV4-1,ASSQTGRTGELF
.,TRBJ1-5,.,TRBV29-1,SVSLGANQPQH
TRBD1,TRBJ1-4,.,TRBV23-1,ASSRGWTGGCEKLF
TRBD1,TRBJ1-1,.,TRBV10-3,AISEGTGGWSTEAF
TRBD1,TRBJ2-7,once,TRBV6-1,ASSSWTGGPYEQY
TRBD1,TRBJ2-7,.,TRBV5-1,ASSLAGTGVLEQY
TRBD2,TRBJ2-1,.,TRBV27,ASSFFGLAGFEQF
.,TRBJ2-5,.,TRBV15,ATSRPGLETQETQY
.,TRBJ1-4,.,TRBV27,ASSRRGANNEKLF
.,TRBJ2-1,.,TRBV14,ASSPHQLSRGQF
TRBD1,TRBJ2-4,.,TRBV11-2,ASSGLQGAGNIQY
.,TRBJ2-7,once,TRBV28,ASSLSVFSYEQY
.,TRBJ2-1,.,TRBV29-1,SVRNRFWTEISSYNEQF
.,TRBJ2-3,.,TRBV6-5,ASSRTDYTDTQY
TRBD1,TRBJ1-1,.,TRBV10-3,AISRQGLTEAF
TRBD1,TRBJ2-7,.,TRBV18,ASSPGQGLGEQY
.,TRBJ2-7,.,TRBV3-1/TRBV3-2,ASSPRTSYYEQY
TRBD1,TRBJ2-7,.,TRBV7-8,ASSEDRGIYEQY
TRBD1,TRBJ2-1,once,TRBV28,ASRDRGNEQF
TRBD2,TRBJ2-1,.,TRBV6-5,ASSYSRTSVYNEQF
.,TRBJ1-1,once,TRBV30,AWSVPQGGTEAF
TRBD1,TRBJ2-7,.,TRBV29-1,SAGTGTTYEQY
TRBD1,TRBJ2-4,.,TRBV19,ASSIRTGEGNIQY
TRBD2,TRBJ2-3,.,TRBV18,ASSQRLAGTDTQY
.,TRBJ1-2,.,TRBV19,ASSPPFYGYT
TRBD1,TRBJ2-7,.,TRBV4-1,ASSRGPPGQVLYEQY
TRBD2,TRBJ2-1,once,TRBV9,ASNGLAGGHTNNEQF
.,TRBJ2-3,.,TRBV6-4,ASSDSMARTQY
.,TRBJ2-3,.,TRBV4-2,ASSQDGTGSDTQY
.,TRBJ1-4,.,TRBV28,ASSRRGTGANEKLF
TRBD2,TRBJ2-3,.,TRBV6-2/TRBV6-3,ASSYRTSPDTQY
TRBD2,TRBJ2-2,.,TRBV7-9,ASSLAVVAGERTGELF
TRBD2,TRBJ2-1,.,TRBV7-6,ASSLVAGETGNEQF
TRBD1,TRBJ2-1,.,TRBV19,ASSGNRGYEQF